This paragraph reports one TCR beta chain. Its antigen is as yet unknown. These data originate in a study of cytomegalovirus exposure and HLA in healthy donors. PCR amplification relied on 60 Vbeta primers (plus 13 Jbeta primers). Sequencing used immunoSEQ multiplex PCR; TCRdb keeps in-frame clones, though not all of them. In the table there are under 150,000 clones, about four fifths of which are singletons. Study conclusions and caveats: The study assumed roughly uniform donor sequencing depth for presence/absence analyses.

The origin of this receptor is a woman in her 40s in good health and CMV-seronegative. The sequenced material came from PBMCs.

The CDR3 here is CTSSQGPGHLNTEAFF. In nucleotides, the CDR3 is TGCACCAGCAGCCAGGGACCGGGACACTTGAACACTGAAGCTTTCTTT. This rearrangement joins TRBV1 to TRBJ1-1; the table calls TRBD1, which could not be checked here. TRBV1 is described as a pseudogene. The CDR3 has 16 amino acids.